Below are 13 T cell receptor beta chains sequenced from a single sample in a study of response to subunit inactivated influenza vaccine. TCRdb independently ran MiXCR on the RT-PCR reads; one entry per CDR3 protein. This table has around 490,000 distinct CDR3 sequences, less than 10% appearing once. The sequences come from PBMCs from blood, collected approximately 25 months after vaccination. The receptor set was obtained from a man between 50 and 70 years old who received an inactivated influenza vaccine.

The rearrangement joins TRBV4-3 to TRBJ2-1; D is possibly TRBD1 (7 bases). CDR1 is LGHNA, CDR2 YSLEER, per germline. V lost 0 bases and J 10 bases, leaving 10 bases between the germline ends. The CDR3 has 13 residues. In DNA form, the CDR3 reads TGCGCCAGCAGCCAAGATCCAGGGGGGGAGCAGTTCTTC. Protein product: CASSQDPGGEQFF.

The chain carries TRBV12-3 or TRBV12-4 and TRBJ2-2; 7 nucleotides align to TRBD2. J was trimmed by 1 base and V by 7 bases; bases with no gene match: 3. CDR3 length: 14 amino acids. DNA of the CDR3: TGTGCCAGCAATCTAGCGGAGAACACCGGGGAGCTGTTTTTT. Amino acids: CASNLAENTGELFF.

This chain links TRBV12-3 or TRBV12-4 with TRBJ2-1, with D maybe TRBD1 (5 bases). The CDR3 runs to 15 residues. Trimming stripped 6 bases from V and 3 bases from J, with 15 bases between. CDR3 DNA sequence: TGTGCCAGCAGGGCCAGTGGGGCCTTCTACAATGAGCAGTTCTTC. Amino acids: CASRASGAFYNEQFF.

The genes are TRBV10-3 and TRBJ1-1; possibly TRBD1 for D (5 bases). Germline V gives CDR1 ENHRY, CDR2 SYGVKD. The CDR3 has 14 amino acids. V lost 1 base, J lost 4 bases, and 10 bases lay in between. CDR3 coding DNA: TGTGCCATCAGTGAGTGGGGGGTGGCCACTGAAGCTTTCTTT. This codes for CAISEWGVATEAFF.

Notes on this clonotype: An end of the junction does not agree with germline; a read error may underlie this. V and J are TRBV12-3 or TRBV12-4 and TRBJ1-6; D gene unclear. This CDR3 contains 14 residues. The CDR3: CASSPDSYNSPLHF. CDR3 sequence (DNA): TGTGCTAGCAGCCCCGACTCCTATAATTCACCCCTCCACTTT.

The chain combines TRBV4-1 with TRBJ2-7, with D possibly TRBD2 on 6 matching bases. Germline values: CDR1 MGHRA, CDR2 YSYEKL. V was shortened by 4 bases and J by 2 bases, with 15 bases between the two germline ends. The CDR3 has 15 amino acids. This CDR3 reads CASSPWLEGAYEQYF. In DNA, the CDR3 is TGCGCCAGCAGCCCGTGGTTGGAGGGAGCCTACGAGCAGTACTTC.

The table lists this clonotype with a few counts. This chain joins TRBV6-1 and TRBJ1-5; D is unresolved. Germline-derived CDR1 and CDR2 are MNHNS and SASEGT. The CDR3 length is 13 residues. V lost 2 bases to trimming and J lost 6 bases, with 8 bases between them. This chain's CDR3 is CASSENGIQPQHF. The CDR3 region has the DNA TGTGCCAGCAGTGAAAATGGGATTCAGCCCCAGCATTTT.

The table lists this clonotype with a few counts. The chain combines TRBV29-1 with TRBJ2-5; tentatively, D is TRBD1 (5 bases). There are 14 residues in the CDR3. CDR1 and CDR2 (germline): SQVTM, ANQGSEA. V was cut by 4 bases and J by 1 base, with 13 bases left in between. The CDR3, as DNA: TGCAGCGTTGCCGTCGGTACAGGCCAAGAGACCCAGTACTTC. This encodes CSVAVGTGQETQYF.

With respect to this clonotype: One junction end does not reproduce the germline sequence, and a read error may be involved. This chain uses TRBV20-1 with TRBJ2-7, with a possible D match to TRBD2 (5 bases). Germline CDR1 is DFQATT and CDR2 is SNEGSKA (reference sequence). The CDR3 is made up of 16 amino acids. The DNA of the CDR3 is TGCGGTGCTAGAGATTTCTTGGTGGGAGAGGATGACGAGCAGTACTTC. Protein: CGARDFLVGEDDEQYF.

The chain couples TRBV7-8 to TRBJ1-1; D remains unclear. Germline CDR1 SGHVS, CDR2 FQNEAQ. The CDR3 consists of 12 residues. Trimming left V 0 bases short and J 4 bases short, with 3 bases between. CDR3 sequence reads: CASSLATTEAFF. CDR3 bases: TGTGCCAGCAGCTTAGCGACCACTGAAGCTTTCTTT.

This clonotype turned up a few times. J is TRBJ1-5 and V is TRBV14; D perhaps matches TRBD1 (5 bases). Deletions cut 0 bases from V and 4 bases from J, with 13 bases between. This CDR3 has 16 amino acids. Germline assignment: CDR1 SGHDN and CDR2 FVKESK. In DNA, the CDR3 is TGTGCCAGCAGCCAAGAAGGCCGGGGGTTTAATCAGCCCCAGCATTTT. Its translation: CASSQEGRGFNQPQHF.

V and J are TRBV3-1 and TRBJ2-2; a possible D gene is TRBD2 (5 bases). Trimming removed 1 base at V and 3 bases at J, with 9 bases between. Germline CDR1 reads LGHDT; CDR2 reads YNNKEL (reference sequence). The CDR3 consists of 15 residues. The DNA for the CDR3 is TGTGCCAGCAGCCAAGGAGAGCGGTACACCGGGGAGCTGTTTTTT. It encodes CASSQGERYTGELFF.

The CDR3 DNA reads TGTGCCTCCTCCCGACAGGGTTATAATTCACCCCTCCACTTT. It codes for CASSRQGYNSPLHF. This sequence joins TRBV10-3 and TRBJ1-6; 7 bases fit TRBD1. Germline CDR1 and CDR2: ENHRY and SYGVKD. The CDR3 extends over 14 amino acids. After removal of 11 bases from V and 4 bases from J, the junction contained 8 bases not matched to a gene.